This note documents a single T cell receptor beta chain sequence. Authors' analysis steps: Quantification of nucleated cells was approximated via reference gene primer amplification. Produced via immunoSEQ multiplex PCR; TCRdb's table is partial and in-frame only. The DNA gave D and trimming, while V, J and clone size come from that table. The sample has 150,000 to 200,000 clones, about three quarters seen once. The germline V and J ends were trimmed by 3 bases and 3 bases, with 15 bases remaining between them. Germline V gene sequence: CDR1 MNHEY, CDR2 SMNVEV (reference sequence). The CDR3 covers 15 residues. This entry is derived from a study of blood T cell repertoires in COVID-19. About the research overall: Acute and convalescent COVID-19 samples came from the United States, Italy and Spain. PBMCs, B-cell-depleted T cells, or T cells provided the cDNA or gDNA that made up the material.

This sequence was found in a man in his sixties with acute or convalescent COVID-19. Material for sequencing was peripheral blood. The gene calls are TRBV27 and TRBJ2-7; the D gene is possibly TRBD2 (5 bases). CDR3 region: CASSFPSTRDYEQYF. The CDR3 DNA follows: TGTGCCAGCAGTTTTCCCTCTACCCGGGACTACGAGCAGTACTTC.